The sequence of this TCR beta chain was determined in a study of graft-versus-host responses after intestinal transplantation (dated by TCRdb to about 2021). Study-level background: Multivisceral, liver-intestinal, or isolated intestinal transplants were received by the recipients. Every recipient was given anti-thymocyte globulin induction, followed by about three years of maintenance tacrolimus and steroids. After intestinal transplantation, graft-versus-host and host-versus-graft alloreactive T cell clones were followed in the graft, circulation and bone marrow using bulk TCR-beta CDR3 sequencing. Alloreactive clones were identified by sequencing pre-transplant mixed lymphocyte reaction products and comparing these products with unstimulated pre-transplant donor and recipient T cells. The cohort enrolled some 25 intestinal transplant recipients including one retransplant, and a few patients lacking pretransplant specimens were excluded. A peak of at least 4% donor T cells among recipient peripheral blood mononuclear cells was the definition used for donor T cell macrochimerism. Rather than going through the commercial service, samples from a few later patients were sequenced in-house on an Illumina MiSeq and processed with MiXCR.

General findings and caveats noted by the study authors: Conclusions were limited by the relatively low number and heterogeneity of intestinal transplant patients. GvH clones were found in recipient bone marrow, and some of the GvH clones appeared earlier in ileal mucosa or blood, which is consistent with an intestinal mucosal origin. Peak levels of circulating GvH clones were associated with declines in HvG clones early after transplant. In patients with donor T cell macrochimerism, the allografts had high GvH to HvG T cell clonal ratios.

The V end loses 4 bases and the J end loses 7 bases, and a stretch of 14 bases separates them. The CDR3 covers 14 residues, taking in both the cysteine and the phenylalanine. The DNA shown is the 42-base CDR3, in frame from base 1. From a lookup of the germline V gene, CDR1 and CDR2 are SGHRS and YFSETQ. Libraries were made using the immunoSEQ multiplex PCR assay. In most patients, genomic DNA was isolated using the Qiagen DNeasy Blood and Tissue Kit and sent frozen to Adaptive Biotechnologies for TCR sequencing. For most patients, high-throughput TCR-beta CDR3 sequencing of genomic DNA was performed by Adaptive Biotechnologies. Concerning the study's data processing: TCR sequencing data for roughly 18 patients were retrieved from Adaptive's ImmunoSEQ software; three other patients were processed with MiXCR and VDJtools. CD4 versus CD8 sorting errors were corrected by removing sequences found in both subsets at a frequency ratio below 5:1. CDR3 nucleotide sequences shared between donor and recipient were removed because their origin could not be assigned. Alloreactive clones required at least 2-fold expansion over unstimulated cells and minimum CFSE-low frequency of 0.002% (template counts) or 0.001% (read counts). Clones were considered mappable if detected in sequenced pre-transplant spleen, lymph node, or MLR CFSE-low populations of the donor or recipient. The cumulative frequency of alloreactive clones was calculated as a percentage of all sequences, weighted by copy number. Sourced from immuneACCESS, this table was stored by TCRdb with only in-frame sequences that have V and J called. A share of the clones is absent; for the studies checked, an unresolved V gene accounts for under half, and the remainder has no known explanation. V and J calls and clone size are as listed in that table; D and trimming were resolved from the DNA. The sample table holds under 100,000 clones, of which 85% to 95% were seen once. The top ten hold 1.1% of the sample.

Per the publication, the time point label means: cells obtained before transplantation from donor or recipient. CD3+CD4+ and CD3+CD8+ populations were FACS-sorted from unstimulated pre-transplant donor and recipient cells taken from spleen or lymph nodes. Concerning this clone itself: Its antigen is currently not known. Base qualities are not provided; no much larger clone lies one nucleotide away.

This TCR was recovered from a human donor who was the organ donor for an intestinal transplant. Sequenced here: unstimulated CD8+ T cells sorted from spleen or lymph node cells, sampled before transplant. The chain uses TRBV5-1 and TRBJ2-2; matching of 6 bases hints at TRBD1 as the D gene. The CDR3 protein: CASSAETGFGELFF. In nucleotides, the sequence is TGCGCCAGCAGCGCCGAAACAGGGTTCGGGGAGCTGTTTTTT. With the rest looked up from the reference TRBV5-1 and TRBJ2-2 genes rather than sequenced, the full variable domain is KAGVTQTPRYLIKTRGQQVTLSCSPISGHRSVSWYQQTPGQGLQFLFEYFSETQRNKGNFPGRFSGRQFSNSRSEMNVSTLELGDSALYLCASSAETGFGELFFGEGSRLTVL.